This T cell receptor (beta chain) stems from a study of blood T cells in healthy people across ages (dated by TCRdb to between 2014 and 2017). Some background on the complete study: In model experiments, template switching captured roughly one uniquely barcoded TCR beta cDNA molecule for every two T cells. Donors of different ages were randomly distributed across sequencing lanes to avoid experimental bias. Two additional independent replicas of 1 million unique cDNA reads from the same blood draw were analyzed for two donors (one aged 18 to 30 and one aged 80 or older). The donors were split into four age groups: young (average around 17 years), middle-aged (more than 35), aged (roughly 60) and long-lived (approximately 80). Using deep sequencing normalized with unique cDNA molecular identifiers, the study measured how TCR beta repertoire diversity changes with age. Beyond this particular receptor, the publication reports: A strong correlation was found between observed TCR beta diversity and the percentage of naive T cells measured by flow cytometry. Since profiling was done on bulk unsorted PBMCs, naive and antigen-experienced compartments could not be conclusively compared. Because donor CMV infection status was unknown, age-related changes in expanded clonotypes were potentially confounded. Compared with the aged group, more naive CD4+ T cells, fewer expanded clones and increased TCR diversity were shown by the long-lived group, suggesting age selection. Estimates of total diversity based on one million sequenced T cells were regarded as lower bounds and as underestimates. Observed TCR beta diversity per million T cells fell roughly linearly with age, and a significant reduction was already apparent by age around 40.

Note on this clonotype: What antigen it recognizes has not been identified. No base-level quality is on record; no much larger clone is a single base apart.

Libraries were prepared through 5' RACE. This sample was sequenced with an Illumina HiSeq 2500. A second PCR of roughly 7 to 11 cycles was performed with a sample-barcoded 5' primer and a J-beta primer mix. A unique molecular identifier was introduced onto each TCR beta cDNA molecule by a template-switch 5' adaptor carrying 12 random nucleotides. Each sample yielded at least 2.5 million CDR3-containing paired-end reads. First-strand cDNA was synthesized from all RNA with the Mint cDNA synthesis kit, primed by a TRBC-specific oligonucleotide. All cDNA was treated with uracil-DNA glycosylase and then went through a first 18-cycle PCR with the universal primers M1SS and BC2_uni_R. Per the authors' processing: For normalization, 1 million high-quality reads were randomly selected from each sample, with every read carrying a distinct molecular identifier. Instead of being binned into consensus sequences, reads with shared molecular identifiers were discarded. MiTCR, set to a Q25 quality threshold and the strictest error-elimination algorithm, was used for CDR3 identification, clonotype clustering and error correction. A nonparametric unseen species model with Euler transformation was used to estimate lower-bound total TCR beta diversity. In TCRdb, the public reads were trimmed at Q25 with fastp and aligned with MiXCR, with productive beta chains retained. All rows with the same CDR3 protein become a single entry with the most common DNA and genes. These V and J calls derive from TCRdb rather than the authors' analysis. In all, the sample holds 700,000 or so distinct CDR3 sequences, and around 38% of those were seen once. The ten largest clonotypes hold 30% of the sample.

The germline V gene (reference sequence) specifies DFQATT as CDR1 and SNEGSKA as CDR2. V was cut back by 0 bases and J by 5 bases, leaving a gap of 11 bases between them. The CDR3 spans 14 residues, from the cysteine through the phenylalanine. Of all the DNA, just the CDR3 is kept, 42 bases in frame from base 1. The 39 donors, aged about 6 to 95 years, were systemically healthy Caucasian individuals from Russia. About 10 milliliters of peripheral blood were drawn from each donor into EDTA-treated Vacutainer tubes. Ficoll-Paque density-gradient centrifugation was used to isolate PBMCs, with at least 6 million per sample. Trizol reagent was used to extract total RNA from PBMCs, with at least 6 micrograms per sample. For every donor, an aliquot of PBMCs went through flow cytometry to measure the percentages of naive CD45RAhigh/CD27high T cells.

The sample taken for sequencing was blood. The receptor was derived from an elderly man in good health. The chain is assembled from TRBV20-1 and TRBJ2-1, with the D gene not confidently named. The CDR3 in this case is CSARDSSLHNEQFF. At the DNA level, the sequence is TGCAGTGCTAGAGATAGTTCCCTGCACAATGAGCAGTTCTTC.